The rows below give T cell receptor beta chains drawn from one sample of a study of shared clonotypes between healthy human individuals. Libraries were prepared by immunoSEQ multiplex PCR; TCRdb keeps only in-frame clonotypes and omits some of them. The top ten hold 0.85% to 1.3% of the sample, which has over 2 million clones, roughly 95% seen once. The sequenced material came from naive CD8+ T cells sorted from blood. These receptors came from a man between 18 and 29 years old in good health. Both conserved end residues are part of each CDR3. The order of the fields is CDR3 DNA, CDR3 protein, D gene, J gene, clone size, V gene. The D gene is left open where the match is weak. Clone size is given for some rows only: seen once, a few or many times, or a class if the clone is expanded.

TGTGCCAGCACTTTGATCGGACAGGGGGCGCGTAATTCACCCCTCCACTTT,CASTLIGQGARNSPLHF,TRBD1,TRBJ1-6,-,TRBV27
TGTGCCAGCAGCTTAGACCCAGGGTACTATGGCTACACCTTC,CASSLDPGYYGYTF,-,TRBJ1-2,-,TRBV11-2
TGTGCCAGCAGTCCATCGACAGGGGACTACGAGCAGTACTTC,CASSPSTGDYEQYF,TRBD1,TRBJ2-7,-,TRBV27
TGTGCCAGCACCCTCCTCCCGGCAGGTGAAGCTTTCTTT,CASTLLPAGEAFF,-,TRBJ1-1,-,TRBV27
TGCGCCAGCAGCTTGGTAAGGGCGTCTAACTATGGCTACACCTTC,CASSLVRASNYGYTF,-,TRBJ1-2,-,TRBV5-1
TGTGCCAGCAGCCACCCGAAGGGGGGTCTGTACGAGCAGTACTTC,CASSHPKGGLYEQYF,-,TRBJ2-7,-,TRBV14
TGTGCCAGCAGCTTTAGCGGGAGGTTCTACGAGCAGTACTTC,CASSFSGRFYEQYF,TRBD2,TRBJ2-7,-,TRBV11-2
TGTGCCAGCAGTTACCGCTTGACCGAAACGGGCACTGAAGCTTTCTTT,CASSYRLTETGTEAFF,-,TRBJ1-1,-,TRBV6-5
TGTGCCAGCAGTGAAGGGACAGGGGGCGCGTGGAATGAGCAGTTCTTC,CASSEGTGGAWNEQFF,TRBD1,TRBJ2-1,-,TRBV6-1
TGCGCCAGCAGCTTGGGACTAGCGGGGGGAGAAGAGACCCAGTACTTC,CASSLGLAGGEETQYF,TRBD2,TRBJ2-5,-,TRBV5-1
TGTGCCACCAGCAGAGGCACAGATACGCAGTATTTT,CATSRGTDTQYF,-,TRBJ2-3,-,TRBV15
TGTGCCAGCAGTACCCAGGACAGCAAGAACACTGAAGCTTTCTTT,CASSTQDSKNTEAFF,-,TRBJ1-1,-,TRBV6-6
TGTGCCAGCAGTTTATCTATGGTAGCGGGACCCCTGGATACGCAGTATTTT,CASSLSMVAGPLDTQYF,TRBD2,TRBJ2-3,-,TRBV27
TGTGCCAGCAGCTTAGAATCTTGGGGGGGAGATGATGAGCAGTTCTTC,CASSLESWGGDDEQFF,TRBD2,TRBJ2-1,-,TRBV11-3
TGTGCCAGCAGTGCAGGACTAGCAGCCTACGAGCAGTACTTC,CASSAGLAAYEQYF,TRBD2,TRBJ2-7,-,TRBV2
TGTGCCAGCAGTTACTCTACAGGGGACTACGAGCAGTACTTC,CASSYSTGDYEQYF,TRBD1,TRBJ2-7,-,TRBV6-5
TGTGCCAGTAGTAGGATCCTAGGAGAGACCCAGTACTTC,CASSRILGETQYF,-,TRBJ2-5,-,TRBV19
TGCGCCAGCGGGGACGGAGGGAACTATGGCTACACCTTC,CASGDGGNYGYTF,-,TRBJ1-2,-,TRBV10-2
TGTGCCAGCAGTCCCCCGGGACAGGGCTCGCACGAGCAGTACTTC,CASSPPGQGSHEQYF,TRBD1,TRBJ2-7,-,TRBV28
TGTGCCAGCAGTTTAGGGCAGGTGGACCTTAAAGAAAAACTGTTTTTT,CASSLGQVDLKEKLFF,-,TRBJ1-4,-,TRBV28
TGCGCCAGCACAAACGAGGTGTACCCACGGAACACTGAAGCTTTCTTT,CASTNEVYPRNTEAFF,-,TRBJ1-1,-,TRBV5-1
TGTGCCAGCAGTGGGACAGGAGGAGAGACCCAGTACTTC,CASSGTGGETQYF,TRBD1,TRBJ2-5,-,TRBV25-1
TGCAGTGCCATCGAGACTGAAGCTTTCTTT,CSAIETEAFF,-,TRBJ1-1,-,TRBV20-1
TGTGCCAGCAGCGTAGTTGCAGGATCCTACGAGCAGTACTTC,CASSVVAGSYEQYF,-,TRBJ2-7,-,TRBV9
TGTGCCAGCAGCGCTGGAGGGTCCCACTACGAGCAGTACTTC,CASSAGGSHYEQYF,-,TRBJ2-7,once,TRBV9
TGTGCCAGCAGTCACGACAGGAGGGGCAATCAGCCCCAGCATTTT,CASSHDRRGNQPQHF,-,TRBJ1-5,-,TRBV27
TGCGCCAGCAGTGTGGGCCGGGACACTAGCTACGAGCAGTACTTC,CASSVGRDTSYEQYF,-,TRBJ2-7,-,TRBV10-1
TGTGCCAGCAGCTCGGAGGGAACCACAGATACGCAGTATTTT,CASSSEGTTDTQYF,-,TRBJ2-3,-,TRBV9
TGTGCCAGTAGTCCCAGCTGGGCCCTCTACAATGAGCAGTTCTTC,CASSPSWALYNEQFF,-,TRBJ2-1,-,TRBV19